This T cell receptor (beta chain) was identified in a study of post-analysis software for immune sequencing data. General study points: The study found TRBV5-6, TRBV5-1 and TRBV20-1 among 5 or 6 TRBV segments more frequent in patients than controls.

CDR3 length: 15 amino acids. CDR1 and CDR2 from the germline V gene are MNHNS and SASEGT. Comment on this clonotype: Its antigen is currently unknown.

Unique-molecular-identifier-tagged TCR beta cDNA libraries were used. TCRdb re-called the PCR reads through MiXCR, storing one row per CDR3 protein. The sample comprises roughly 800,000 distinct CDR3 sequences, around 45% of which are singletons, and roughly 4.9% rests with the top ten. This clonotype was obtained from a girl aged 5-17 years with multiple sclerosis. The chain has TRBV6-1 and TRBJ2-7, with no clear D. TRBJ2-5 explains the end of the DNA better; the J call may be wrong. Specimen: blood. CDR3 DNA sequence: TGTGCCAGCAGTACCCTCGGTATCTGGGGAGAGACCCAGTACTTC. Its translation is CASSTLGIWGETQYF.